This TCR beta chain appears in the sequencing data of a study of cytomegalovirus exposure and HLA in healthy donors. This CDR3 spans 13 amino acids. V gave up 9 bases and J gave up 3 bases, with 14 bases separating them. Per germline, CDR1 MDHEN and CDR2 SYDVKM. TCRdb's table, derived via immunoSEQ multiplex PCR, lists solely in-frame clones and lacks some. The data contain 200,000 or so clones, approximately 90% of them singletons. This clone was observed a few times. V and J are TRBV28 and TRBJ1-2, with D perhaps TRBD1 (6 bases). The receptor's source is a woman in her late teens or twenties in good health and CMV-seronegative. The sample comprised PBMCs. The CDR3 DNA follows: TGTGCCAGTACGATACAGGGAGACTATGGCTACACCTTC. It encodes CASTIQGDYGYTF.